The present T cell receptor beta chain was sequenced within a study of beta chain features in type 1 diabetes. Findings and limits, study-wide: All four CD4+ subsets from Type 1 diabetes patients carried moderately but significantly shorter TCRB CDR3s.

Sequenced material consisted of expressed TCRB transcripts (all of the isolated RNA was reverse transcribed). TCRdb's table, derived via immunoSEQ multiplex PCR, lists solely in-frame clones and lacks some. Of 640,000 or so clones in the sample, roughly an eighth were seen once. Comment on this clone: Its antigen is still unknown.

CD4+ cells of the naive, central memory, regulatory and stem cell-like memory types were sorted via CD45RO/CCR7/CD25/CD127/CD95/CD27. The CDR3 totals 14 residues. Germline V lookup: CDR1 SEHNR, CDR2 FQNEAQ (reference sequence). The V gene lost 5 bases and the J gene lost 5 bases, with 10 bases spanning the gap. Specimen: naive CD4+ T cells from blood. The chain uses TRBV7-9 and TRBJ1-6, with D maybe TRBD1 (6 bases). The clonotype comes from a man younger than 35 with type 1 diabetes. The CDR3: CASSPTGNNSPLHF. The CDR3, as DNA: TGTGCCAGCAGCCCCACAGGGAATAATTCACCCCTCCACTTT.